The clone carrying this T cell receptor (beta chain) was observed a handful of times. The data originate from a study of cytomegalovirus exposure and HLA in healthy donors. Primers for the PCR totalled 60 Vbeta and 13 Jbeta. Generated by immunoSEQ multiplex PCR, the TCRdb table keeps only in-frame clones and is missing some. This repertoire shows 100,000 to 120,000 clones, approximately 86% found once; its top ten account for about 1.8%. The CDR3 spans 15 residues. Trimming left V 1 base short and J 3 bases short, with 14 bases between. The germline gives CDR1 SGHRS, CDR2 YFSETQ. This chain uses TRBV5-1 with TRBJ2-7; weak D call: TRBD1 (6 bases). Sequencing was carried out using PBMCs. The source of this sequence is a man between 35 and 55 years old in good health and CMV-seronegative. CDR3 residues: CASSLLPGAVYEQYF. DNA of the CDR3: TGCGCCAGCAGCTTGCTGCCAGGGGCGGTCTACGAGCAGTACTTC.